This T cell receptor (beta chain) was captured by sequencing in a study of control samples from healthy donors and cancer patients. Profiled with immunoSEQ multiplex PCR; TCRdb holds only in-frame clones, not every one. The table includes 60,000 or so clones, 88% detected once. CDR1 is LGHDT, CDR2 YNNKEL, per germline (reference sequence). The CDR3 contains 15 residues. Unmatched junction bases numbered 2, after V lost 1 base and J lost 6 bases. The sequence came from a man aged 50 to 60 in good health. The V gene is TRBV3-1 (or the pseudogene TRBV3-2), the J gene TRBJ2-2; 10 nucleotides match TRBD2. The sequenced sample consisted of blood. The DNA for the CDR3 is TGTGCCAGCAGCCAAGGAGCGGGAGGGGCCGGGGAGCTGTTTTTT. Translated, it gives CASSQGAGGAGELFF.